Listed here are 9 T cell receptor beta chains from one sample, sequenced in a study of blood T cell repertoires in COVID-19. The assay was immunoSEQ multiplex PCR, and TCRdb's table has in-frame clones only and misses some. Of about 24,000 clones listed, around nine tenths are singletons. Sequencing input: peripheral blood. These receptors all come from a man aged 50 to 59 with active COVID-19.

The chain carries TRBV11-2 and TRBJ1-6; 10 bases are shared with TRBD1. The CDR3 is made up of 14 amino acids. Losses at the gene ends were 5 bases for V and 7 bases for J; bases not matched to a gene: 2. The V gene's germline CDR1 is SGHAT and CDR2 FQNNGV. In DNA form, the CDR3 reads TGTGCCAGCAGCCAGGGACAGGGGAATTCACCCCTCCACTTT. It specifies CASSQGQGNSPLHF.

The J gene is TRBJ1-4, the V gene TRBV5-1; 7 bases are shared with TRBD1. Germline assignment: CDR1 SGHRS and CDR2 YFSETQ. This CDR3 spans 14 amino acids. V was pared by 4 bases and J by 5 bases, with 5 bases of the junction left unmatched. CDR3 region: CASSPATGNEKLFF. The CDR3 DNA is TGCGCCAGCAGCCCCGCGACAGGGAATGAAAAACTGTTTTTT.

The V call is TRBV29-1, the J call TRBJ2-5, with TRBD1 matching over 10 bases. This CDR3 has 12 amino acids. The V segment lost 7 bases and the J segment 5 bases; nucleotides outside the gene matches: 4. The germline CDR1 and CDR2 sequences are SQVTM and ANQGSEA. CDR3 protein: CSGQGAGETQYF. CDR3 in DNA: TGCAGCGGACAGGGGGCGGGGGAGACCCAGTACTTC.

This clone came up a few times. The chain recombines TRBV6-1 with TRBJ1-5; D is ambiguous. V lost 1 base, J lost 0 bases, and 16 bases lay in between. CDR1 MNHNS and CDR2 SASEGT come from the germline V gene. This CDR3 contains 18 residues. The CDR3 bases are TGTGCCAGCAGTGAAGGAGCATCGTTCCGCTATAGCAATCAGCCCCAGCATTTT. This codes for CASSEGASFRYSNQPQHF.

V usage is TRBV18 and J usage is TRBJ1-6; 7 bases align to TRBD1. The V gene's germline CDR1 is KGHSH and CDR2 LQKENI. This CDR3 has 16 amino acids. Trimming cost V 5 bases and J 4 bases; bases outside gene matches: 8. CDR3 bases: TGTGCCAGCTCAAGACAGGGAAACTCGTATAATTCACCCCTCCACTTT. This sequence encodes CASSRQGNSYNSPLHF.

The CDR3 nucleotides read TGCGCCAGCAGCTCTAGCGGGGGGAGAGGAAATGAGCAGTTCTTC. Translated: CASSSSGGRGNEQFF. J is TRBJ2-1 and V is TRBV5-1, with 11 bases that match TRBD2. Germline CDR1 and CDR2: SGHRS and YFSETQ. The CDR3 contains 15 residues. V lost 3 bases to trimming and J lost 7 bases; unmatched junction nucleotides: 6.

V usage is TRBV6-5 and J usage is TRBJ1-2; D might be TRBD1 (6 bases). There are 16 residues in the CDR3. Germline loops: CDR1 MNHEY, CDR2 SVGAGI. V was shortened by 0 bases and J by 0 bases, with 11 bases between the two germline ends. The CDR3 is CASSYSGQLANYGYTF. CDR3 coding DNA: TGTGCCAGCAGTTACTCGGGACAACTAGCTAACTATGGCTACACCTTC.

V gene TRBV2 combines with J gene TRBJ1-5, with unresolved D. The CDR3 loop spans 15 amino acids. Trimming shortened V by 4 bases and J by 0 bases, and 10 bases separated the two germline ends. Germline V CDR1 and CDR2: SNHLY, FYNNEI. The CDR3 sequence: CASSVRGISNQPQHF. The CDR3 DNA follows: TGTGCCAGCAGTGTACGGGGAATTAGCAATCAGCCCCAGCATTTT.

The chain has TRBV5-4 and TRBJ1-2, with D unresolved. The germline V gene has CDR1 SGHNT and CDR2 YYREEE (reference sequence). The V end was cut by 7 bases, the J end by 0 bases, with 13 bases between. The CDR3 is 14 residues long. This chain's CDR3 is CASAPSVANYGYTF. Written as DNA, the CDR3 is TGTGCCAGCGCGCCCTCGGTTGCTAACTATGGCTACACCTTC. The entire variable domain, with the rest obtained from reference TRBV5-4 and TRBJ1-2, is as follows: ETGVTQSPTHLIKTRGQQVTLRCSSQSGHNTVSWYQQALGQGPQFIFQYYREEENGRGNFPPRFSGLQFPNYSSELNVNALELDDSALYLCASAPSVANYGYTFGSGTRLTVV.